Given below is one TCR beta chain in context. These data are taken from a study of blood T cell repertoires in COVID-19. Original analysis: Researchers report that nucleated cell counts were estimated from reference gene primer amplification. Generated by immunoSEQ multiplex PCR, the TCRdb table keeps only in-frame clones and is missing some. D and trimming come from the DNA, and the V and J calls and clone size come from that table. The data hold approximately 51,000 clones, with 70% to 90% observed a single time. CDR3 length equals 14 residues. Trimming pared 3 bases from V and 2 bases from J, leaving 10 bases between. Germline V lookup: CDR1 KGHSH, CDR2 LQKENI.

The rearrangement links TRBV18 to TRBJ1-1, with D possibly matching TRBD1 (6 bases). This TCR came from a man in his forties or fifties with active COVID-19. Sequences were obtained from peripheral blood. The DNA for the CDR3 is TGTGCCAGCTCACCTACCGGGACAAACACTGAAGCTTTCTTT. This sequence encodes CASSPTGTNTEAFF.